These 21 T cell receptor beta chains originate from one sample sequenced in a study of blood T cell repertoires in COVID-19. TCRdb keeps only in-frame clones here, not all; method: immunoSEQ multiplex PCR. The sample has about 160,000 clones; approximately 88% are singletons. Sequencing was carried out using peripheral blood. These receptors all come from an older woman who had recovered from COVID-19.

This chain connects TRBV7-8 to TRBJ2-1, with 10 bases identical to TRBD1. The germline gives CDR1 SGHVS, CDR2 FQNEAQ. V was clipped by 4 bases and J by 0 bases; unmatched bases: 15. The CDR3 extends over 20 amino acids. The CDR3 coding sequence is TGTGCCAGCAGCTCTAAACCGGGACAGGGGTACGAAAGCTCCTACAATGAGCAGTTCTTC. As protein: CASSSKPGQGYESSYNEQFF.

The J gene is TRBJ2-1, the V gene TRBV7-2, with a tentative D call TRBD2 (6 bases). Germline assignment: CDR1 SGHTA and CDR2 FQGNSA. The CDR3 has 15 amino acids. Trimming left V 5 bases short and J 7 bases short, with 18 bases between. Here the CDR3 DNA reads TGTGCCAGCAGCCTCCTTGGTGGGGCGGGGAATGAGCAGTTCTTC. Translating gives CASSLLGGAGNEQFF.

CDR3 loop: CASGKDRANYEQYF. The CDR3, as DNA: TGTGCCAGCGGGAAGGACAGGGCCAACTACGAGCAGTACTTC. This chain connects TRBV11-1 to TRBJ2-7; TRBD1 matches at 8 bases. Per germline, CDR1 SGHAT and CDR2 FQDESV (reference sequence). This CDR3 has 14 residues. V gave up 8 bases and J gave up 3 bases; unmatched junction bases: 9.

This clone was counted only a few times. The DNA of the CDR3 is TGTGCCAGCAGTTTAGGCGGACAGGGGTCCGGGGAGCTGTTTTTT. Translating gives CASSLGGQGSGELFF. V and J are TRBV28 and TRBJ2-2; the match to TRBD1 covers 9 bases. Germline CDR1 is MDHEN and CDR2 is SYDVKM. V lost 2 bases, J lost 6 bases, and 4 bases stayed unmatched. There are 15 residues in the CDR3.

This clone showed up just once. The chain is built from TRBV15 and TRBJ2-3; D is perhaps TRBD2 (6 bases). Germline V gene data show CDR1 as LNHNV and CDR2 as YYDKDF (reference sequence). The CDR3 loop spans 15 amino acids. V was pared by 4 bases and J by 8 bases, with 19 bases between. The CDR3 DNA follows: TGTGCCACCAGCACCCCCCCGGGAGCATTGGGTACGCAGTATTTT. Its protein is CATSTPPGALGTQYF.

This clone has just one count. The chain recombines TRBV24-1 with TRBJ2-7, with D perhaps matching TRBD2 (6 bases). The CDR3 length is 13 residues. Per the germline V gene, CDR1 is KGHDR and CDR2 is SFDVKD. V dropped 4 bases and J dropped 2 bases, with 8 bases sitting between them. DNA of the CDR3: TGTGCCACCAGTGACAGGACTACCTACGAGCAGTACTTC. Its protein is CATSDRTTYEQYF.

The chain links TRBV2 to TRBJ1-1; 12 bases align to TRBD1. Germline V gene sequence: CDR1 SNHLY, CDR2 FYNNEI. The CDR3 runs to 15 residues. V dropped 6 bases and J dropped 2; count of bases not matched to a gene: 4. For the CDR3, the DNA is TGTGCCAGCAGCGGGACAGGGGGCCTAAACACTGAAGCTTTCTTT. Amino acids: CASSGTGGLNTEAFF.

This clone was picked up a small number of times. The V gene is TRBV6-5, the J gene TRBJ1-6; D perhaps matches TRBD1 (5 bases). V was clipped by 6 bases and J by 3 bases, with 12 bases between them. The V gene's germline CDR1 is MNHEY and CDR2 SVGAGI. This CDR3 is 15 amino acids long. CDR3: CASRQQEYYNSPLHF. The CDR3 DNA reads TGTGCCAGCAGACAACAGGAATACTATAATTCACCCCTCCACTTT.

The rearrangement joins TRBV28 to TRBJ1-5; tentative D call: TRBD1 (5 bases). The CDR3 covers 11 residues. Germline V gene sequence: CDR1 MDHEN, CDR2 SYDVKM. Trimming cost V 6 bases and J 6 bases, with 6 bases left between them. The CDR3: CASSRAQPQHF. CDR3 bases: TGTGCCAGCAGCAGGGCTCAGCCCCAGCATTTT. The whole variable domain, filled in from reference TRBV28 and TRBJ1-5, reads DVKVTQSSRYLVKRTGEKVFLECVQDMDHENMFWYRQDPGLGLRLIYFSYDVKMKEKGDIPEGYSVSREKKERFSLILESASTNQTSMYLCASSRAQPQHFGDGTRLSIL.

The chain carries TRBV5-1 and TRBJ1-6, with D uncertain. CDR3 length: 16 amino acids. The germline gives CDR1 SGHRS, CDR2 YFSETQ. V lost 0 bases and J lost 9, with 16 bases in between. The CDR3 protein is CASSLGSPGLGSPLHF. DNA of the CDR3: TGCGCCAGCAGCTTGGGAAGTCCAGGACTAGGTTCACCCCTCCACTTT.

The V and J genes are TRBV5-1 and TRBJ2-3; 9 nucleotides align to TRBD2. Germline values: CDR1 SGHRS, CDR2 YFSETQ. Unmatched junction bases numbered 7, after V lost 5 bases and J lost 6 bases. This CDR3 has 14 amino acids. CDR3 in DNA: TGCGCCAGCAGTGGTAGCGGGGGTTCGGATACGCAGTATTTT. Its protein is CASSGSGGSDTQYF.

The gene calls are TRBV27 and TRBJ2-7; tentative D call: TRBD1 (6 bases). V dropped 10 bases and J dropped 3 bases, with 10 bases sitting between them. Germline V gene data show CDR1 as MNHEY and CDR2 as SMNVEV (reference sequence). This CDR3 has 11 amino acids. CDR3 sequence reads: CATVQGYEQYF. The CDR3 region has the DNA TGTGCCACTGTACAGGGCTACGAGCAGTACTTC.

This CDR3 reads CASSSQQGTSNYGYTF. DNA of the CDR3: TGTGCCAGCAGCTCCCAACAGGGGACGTCTAACTATGGCTACACCTTC. This chain links TRBV11-2 with TRBJ1-2; 7 positions agree with TRBD1. The CDR3 runs 16 residues. Germline assignment: CDR1 SGHAT and CDR2 FQNNGV. J gave up 0 bases and V 4 bases, and 8 bases lay outside the gene matches.

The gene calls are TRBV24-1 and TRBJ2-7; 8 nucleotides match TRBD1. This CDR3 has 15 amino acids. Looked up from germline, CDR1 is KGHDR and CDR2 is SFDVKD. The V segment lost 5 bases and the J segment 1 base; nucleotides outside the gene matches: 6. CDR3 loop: CATSALTGDSYEQYF. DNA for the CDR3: TGTGCCACCAGTGCCCTGACAGGGGATTCCTACGAGCAGTACTTC.

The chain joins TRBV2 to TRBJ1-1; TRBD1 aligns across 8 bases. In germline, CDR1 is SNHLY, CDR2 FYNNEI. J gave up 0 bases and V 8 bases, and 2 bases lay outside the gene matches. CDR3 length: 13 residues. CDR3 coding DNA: TGTGCCAGCCGGGACAGGATGAACACTGAAGCTTTCTTT. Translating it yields CASRDRMNTEAFF.

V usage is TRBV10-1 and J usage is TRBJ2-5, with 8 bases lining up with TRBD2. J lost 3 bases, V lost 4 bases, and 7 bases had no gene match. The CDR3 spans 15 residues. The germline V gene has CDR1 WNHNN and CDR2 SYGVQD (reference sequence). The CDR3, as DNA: TGCGCCAGCAGTGGAAGTGGGACTAGTAAAGAGACCCAGTACTTC. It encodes CASSGSGTSKETQYF.

The CDR3 nucleotides read TGTGCCAGCAGCCCGGGAGGGACCTTAGATCAGCCCCAGCATTTT. It codes for CASSPGGTLDQPQHF. The chain is built from TRBV9 and TRBJ1-5, with a tentative D call TRBD1 (5 bases). V was clipped by 4 bases and J by 5 bases, with 16 bases between them. CDR1 is SGDLS, CDR2 YYNGEE, per germline. CDR3 length equals 15 residues.

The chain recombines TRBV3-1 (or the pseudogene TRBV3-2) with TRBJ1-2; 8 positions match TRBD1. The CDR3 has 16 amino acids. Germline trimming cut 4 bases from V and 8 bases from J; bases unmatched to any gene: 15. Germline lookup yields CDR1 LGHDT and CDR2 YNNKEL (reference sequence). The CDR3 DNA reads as TGTGCCAGCAGCCGGGCGGATCCCGGGACAGGCAAGGGCTACACCTTC. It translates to CASSRADPGTGKGYTF.

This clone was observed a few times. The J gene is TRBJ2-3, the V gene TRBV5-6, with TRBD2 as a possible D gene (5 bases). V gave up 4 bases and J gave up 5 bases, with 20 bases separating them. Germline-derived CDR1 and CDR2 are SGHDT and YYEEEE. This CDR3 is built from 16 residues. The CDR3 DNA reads TGTGCCAGCAGCCTTCTATACCCGACTAAAAAAGATACGCAGTATTTT. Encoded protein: CASSLLYPTKKDTQYF.

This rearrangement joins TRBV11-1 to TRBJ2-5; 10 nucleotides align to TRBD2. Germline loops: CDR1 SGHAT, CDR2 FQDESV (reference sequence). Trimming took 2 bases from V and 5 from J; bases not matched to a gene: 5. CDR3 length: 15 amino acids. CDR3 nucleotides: TGTGCCAGCAGCTTATCTAGCGGGGGATTTGAGACCCAGTACTTC. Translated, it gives CASSLSSGGFETQYF.

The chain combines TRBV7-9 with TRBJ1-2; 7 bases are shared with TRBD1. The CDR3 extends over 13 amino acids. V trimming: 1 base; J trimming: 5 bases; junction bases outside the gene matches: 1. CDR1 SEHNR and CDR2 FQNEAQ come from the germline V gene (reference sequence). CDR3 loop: CASSLGRGYGYTF. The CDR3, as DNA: TGTGCCAGCAGCTTAGGCAGGGGGTATGGCTACACCTTC.